This is a list of T cell receptor beta chains from one sample in a study of shared clonotypes between healthy human individuals. The repertoire was sequenced with immunoSEQ multiplex PCR; TCRdb's copy has only in-frame clones and lacks some. The repertoire consists of 2 million to 3 million clones, with roughly 93% occurring once and the leading ten covering roughly 0.36%. The specimen was naive CD4+ T cells from PBMCs. The receptors were sampled from a young man in good health. Some clones in this sample may be carry-over from other donors' samples. Each CDR3 is given with its conserved first and last residue. Each record gives: V gene, CDR3 protein.

TRBV4-2 CASSQVVRDRGTDTQYF
TRBV6-5 CASSYDPYNEQFF
TRBV5-1 CASSLAPGLEQPQHF
TRBV9 CASSPGTTPSGGYTF
TRBV27 CASSFQARGTDTQYF
TRBV30 CAWSTPAGELFF
TRBV7-2 CASSLRSSVSYEQYF
TRBV7-3 CASSLSRDYNEQFF
TRBV28 CASRTGANTGELFF
TRBV5-6 CASSLVEANEKLFF
TRBV7-2 CASSPRDYNYEQYF
TRBV7-6 CASSPIGGSIVSGNTIYF
TRBV2 CASRLGLDTTDTQYF
TRBV28 CASSLRGNTEAFF
TRBV20-1 CSATSGDTQYF
TRBV28 CASSLMGSSFNYGYTF
TRBV4-1 CASSQEGTPSTDTQYF
TRBV29-1 CSVEAQGAGETQYF
TRBV15 CATSRDTGLAIGTQYF
TRBV5-1 CASSLRMAPNEQFF
TRBV4-1 CASSRSGPSGGSSYEQYF
TRBV20-1 CSAREDTQYF
TRBV6-6 CASSYSTAGLGSPLHF
TRBV5-1 CASSLGSPYNEQFF
TRBV19 CASSIGRVNYGYTF
TRBV14 CASSQGQTYGYTF
TRBV19 CASSYKAGLKGEAFF
TRBV30 CAWRALGGYNEQFF
TRBV2 CASSETLGYEQYF
TRBV5-6 CASRAGPASDELFF
TRBV7-9 CASTPGGTGLYEQYF
TRBV27 CASSFLRGGEKLFF
TRBV6-5 CASSSHDTYEQYF